This T cell receptor (beta chain) was captured by sequencing in a study of control samples from healthy donors and cancer patients. Generated by immunoSEQ multiplex PCR, the TCRdb table keeps only in-frame clones and is missing some. The table includes about 110,000 clones, 82% detected once. The germline CDR1 and CDR2 sequences are GTSNPN and SVGIG (reference sequence). The CDR3 has 16 residues. V shed 4 bases and J 3 bases; nucleotides not matched to a gene: 14. The material sequenced was blood. This TCR was recovered from a man between 18 and 29 years old in good health. The chain carries TRBV30 and TRBJ1-2, with 7 bases that match TRBD1. CDR3 in amino acids: CAWTPGQSLAYYGYTF. DNA for the CDR3: TGTGCCTGGACTCCGGGACAGTCACTCGCTTACTATGGCTACACCTTC.